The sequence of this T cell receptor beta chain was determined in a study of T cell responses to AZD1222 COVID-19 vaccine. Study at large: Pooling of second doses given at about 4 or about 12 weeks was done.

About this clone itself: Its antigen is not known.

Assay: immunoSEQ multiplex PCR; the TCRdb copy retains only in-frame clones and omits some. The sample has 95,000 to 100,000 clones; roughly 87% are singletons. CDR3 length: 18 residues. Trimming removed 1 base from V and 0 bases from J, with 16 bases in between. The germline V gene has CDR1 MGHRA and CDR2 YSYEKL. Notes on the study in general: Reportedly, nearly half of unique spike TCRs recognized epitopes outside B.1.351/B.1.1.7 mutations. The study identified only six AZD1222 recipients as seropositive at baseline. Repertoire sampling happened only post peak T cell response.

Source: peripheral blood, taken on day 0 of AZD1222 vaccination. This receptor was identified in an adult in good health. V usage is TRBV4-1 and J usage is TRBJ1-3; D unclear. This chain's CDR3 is CASSQGTSPVVSGNTIYF. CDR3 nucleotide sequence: TGCGCCAGCAGCCAAGGGACTAGCCCTGTCGTCTCTGGAAACACCATATATTTT.